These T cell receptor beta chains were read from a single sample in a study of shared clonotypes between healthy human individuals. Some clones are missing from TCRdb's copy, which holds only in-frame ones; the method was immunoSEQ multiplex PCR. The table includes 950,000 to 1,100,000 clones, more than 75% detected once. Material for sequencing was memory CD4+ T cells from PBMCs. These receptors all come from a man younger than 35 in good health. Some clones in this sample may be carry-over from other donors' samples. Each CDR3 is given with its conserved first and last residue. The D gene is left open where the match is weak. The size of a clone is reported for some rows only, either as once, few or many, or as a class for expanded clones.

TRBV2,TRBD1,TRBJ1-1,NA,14,CASSEWQGGTEAFF,TGTGCCAGCAGTGAGTGGCAGGGGGGCACTGAAGCTTTCTTT
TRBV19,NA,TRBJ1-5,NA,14,CASSLGTLGQPQHF,TGTGCCAGTAGCCTCGGGACCCTTGGCCAGCCCCAGCATTTT
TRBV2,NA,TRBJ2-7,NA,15,CASHAQFAGAYEQYF,TGTGCCAGCCACGCTCAGTTCGCAGGGGCCTACGAGCAGTACTTC
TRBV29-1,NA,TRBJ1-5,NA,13,CSVAAAEGQPQHF,TGCAGCGTTGCGGCCGCCGAGGGTCAGCCCCAGCATTTT
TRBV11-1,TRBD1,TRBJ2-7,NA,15,CASSLDQGESYEQYF,TGTGCCAGCAGCTTAGATCAGGGGGAGTCCTACGAGCAGTACTTC
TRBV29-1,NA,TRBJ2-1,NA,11,CSVEVLQGQFF,TGCAGCGTTGAAGTTTTACAGGGGCAGTTCTTC
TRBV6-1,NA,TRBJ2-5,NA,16,CASSELIGQGGETQYF,TGTGCCAGCAGTGAATTGATAGGGCAGGGAGGCGAGACCCAGTACTTC
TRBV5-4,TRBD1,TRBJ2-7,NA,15,CASSLGQGTAYEQYF,TGTGCCAGCAGCCTGGGACAGGGGACTGCCTACGAGCAGTACTTC
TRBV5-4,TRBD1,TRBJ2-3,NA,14,CASSQTGRTDTQYF,TGTGCCAGCAGCCAGACAGGGCGCACAGATACGCAGTATTTT
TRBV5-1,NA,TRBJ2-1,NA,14,CASGLQAAYNEQFF,TGCGCCAGCGGATTGCAGGCGGCCTACAATGAGCAGTTCTTC
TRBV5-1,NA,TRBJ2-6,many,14,CASSIATGANVLTF,TGCGCCAGCAGCATAGCGACTGGGGCCAACGTCCTGACTTTC
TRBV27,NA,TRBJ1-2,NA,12,CASSAQGYGYTF,TGTGCCAGCAGTGCCCAGGGATATGGCTACACCTTC
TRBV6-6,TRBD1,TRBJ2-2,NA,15,CASSTRTGQTGELFF,TGTGCCAGCAGTACGAGGACAGGTCAAACCGGGGAGCTGTTTTTT
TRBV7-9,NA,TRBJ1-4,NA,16,CASSSLLQGTNEKLFF,TGTGCCAGCAGCTCTCTCCTACAGGGAACTAATGAAAAACTGTTTTTT
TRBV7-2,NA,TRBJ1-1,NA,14,CASSLISGDTEAFF,TGTGCCAGCAGCTTAATTTCTGGGGACACTGAAGCTTTCTTT
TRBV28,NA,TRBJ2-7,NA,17,CASSLSALSGSSYEQYF,TGTGCCAGCAGTTTATCGGCCTTATCAGGGAGCTCCTACGAGCAGTACTTC
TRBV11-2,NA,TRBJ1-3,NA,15,CASSRTAGRGNTIYF,TGTGCCAGCAGCCGAACCGCAGGCAGGGGAAACACCATATATTTT
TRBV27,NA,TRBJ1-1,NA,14,CASSSSLMNTEAFF,TGTGCCAGCAGCTCGTCCCTGATGAACACTGAAGCTTTCTTT
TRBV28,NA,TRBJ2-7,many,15,CASSLGGQGTYEQYF,TGTGCCAGCAGTTTGGGCGGGCAGGGCACCTACGAGCAGTACTTC
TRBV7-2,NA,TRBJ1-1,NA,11,CASSLLAEAFF,TGTGCCAGCAGCTTATTGGCGGAAGCTTTCTTT
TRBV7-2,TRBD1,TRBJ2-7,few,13,CASSPGRGREQYF,TGTGCCAGCAGCCCGGGAAGGGGGCGCGAGCAGTACTTC
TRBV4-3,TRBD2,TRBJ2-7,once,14,CASSQLAGEYEQYF,TGCGCCAGCAGCCAACTAGCGGGAGAGTACGAGCAGTACTTC
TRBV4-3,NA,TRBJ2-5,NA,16,CASSQDHLGGSETQYF,TGCGCCAGCAGCCAAGATCACCTAGGGGGTAGTGAGACCCAGTACTTC
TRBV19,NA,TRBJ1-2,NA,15,CASGRPLRPSYGYTF,TGTGCCAGTGGTAGACCGCTCAGACCCTCCTATGGCTACACCTTC
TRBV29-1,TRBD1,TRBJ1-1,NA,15,CSVTRQGAPGTEAFF,TGCAGCGTTACGAGACAGGGTGCCCCGGGCACTGAAGCTTTCTTT
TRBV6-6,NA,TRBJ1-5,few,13,CASSLGANQPQHF,TGTGCCAGCAGTCTGGGGGCGAATCAGCCCCAGCATTTT
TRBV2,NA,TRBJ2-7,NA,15,CASIPRRGEGYEQYF,TGTGCCAGCATCCCCCGTAGGGGCGAAGGCTACGAGCAGTACTTC